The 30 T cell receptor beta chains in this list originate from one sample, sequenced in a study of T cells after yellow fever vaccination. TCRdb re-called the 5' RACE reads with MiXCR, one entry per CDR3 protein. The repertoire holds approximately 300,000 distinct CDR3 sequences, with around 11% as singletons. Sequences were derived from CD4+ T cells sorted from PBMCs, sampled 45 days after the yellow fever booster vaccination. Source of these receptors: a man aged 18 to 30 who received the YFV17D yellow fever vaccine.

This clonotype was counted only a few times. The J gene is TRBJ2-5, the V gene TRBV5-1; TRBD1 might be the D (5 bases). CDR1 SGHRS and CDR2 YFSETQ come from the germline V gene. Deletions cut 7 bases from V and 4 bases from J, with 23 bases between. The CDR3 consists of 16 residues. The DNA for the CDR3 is TGCGCCAGCTTTTCCATGTCAGGGAAACAGCGAGAGACCCAGTACTTC. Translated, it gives CASFSMSGKQRETQYF.

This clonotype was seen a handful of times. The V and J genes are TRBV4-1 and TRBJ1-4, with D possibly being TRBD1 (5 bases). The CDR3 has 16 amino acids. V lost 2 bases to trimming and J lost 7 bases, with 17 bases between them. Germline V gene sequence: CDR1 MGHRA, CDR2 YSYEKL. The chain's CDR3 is CASSQIALRGREKLFF. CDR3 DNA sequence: TGCGCCAGCAGCCAAATCGCCCTGAGGGGTCGTGAAAAACTGTTTTTT.

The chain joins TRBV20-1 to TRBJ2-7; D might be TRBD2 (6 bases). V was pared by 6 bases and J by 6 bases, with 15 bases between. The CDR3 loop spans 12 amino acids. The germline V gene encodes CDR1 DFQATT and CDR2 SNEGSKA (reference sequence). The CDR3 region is CSAQGVTSEQYF. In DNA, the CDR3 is TGCAGTGCCCAAGGGGTGACTAGCGAGCAGTACTTC.

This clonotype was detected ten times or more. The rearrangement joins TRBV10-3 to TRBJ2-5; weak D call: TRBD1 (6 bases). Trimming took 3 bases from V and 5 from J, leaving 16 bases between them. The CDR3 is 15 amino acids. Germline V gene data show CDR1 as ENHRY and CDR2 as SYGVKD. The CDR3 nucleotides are TGTGCCATCAGTGACCCCACAGGGTACGGGGAGACCCAGTACTTC. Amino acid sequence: CAISDPTGYGETQYF.

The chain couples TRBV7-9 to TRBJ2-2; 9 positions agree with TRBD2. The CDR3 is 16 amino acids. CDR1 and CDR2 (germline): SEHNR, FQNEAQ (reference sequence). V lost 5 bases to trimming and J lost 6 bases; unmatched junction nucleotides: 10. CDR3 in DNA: TGTGCCAGCAGCCCCGGACTAGCGTGGGACCCCGGGGAGCTGTTTTTT. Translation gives CASSPGLAWDPGELFF.

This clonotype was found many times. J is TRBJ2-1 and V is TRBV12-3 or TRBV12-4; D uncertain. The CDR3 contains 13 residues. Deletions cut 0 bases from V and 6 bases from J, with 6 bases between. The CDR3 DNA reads TGTGCCAGCAGTTTAGCTACGGCCAATGAGCAGTTCTTC. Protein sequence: CASSLATANEQFF.

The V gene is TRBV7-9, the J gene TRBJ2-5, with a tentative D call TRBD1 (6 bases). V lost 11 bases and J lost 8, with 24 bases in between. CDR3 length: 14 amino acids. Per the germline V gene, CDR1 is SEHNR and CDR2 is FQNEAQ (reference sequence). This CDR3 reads CAAGRDTLLGTQYF. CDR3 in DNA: TGTGCCGCCGGCCGGGACACCCTTTTGGGAACCCAGTACTTC.

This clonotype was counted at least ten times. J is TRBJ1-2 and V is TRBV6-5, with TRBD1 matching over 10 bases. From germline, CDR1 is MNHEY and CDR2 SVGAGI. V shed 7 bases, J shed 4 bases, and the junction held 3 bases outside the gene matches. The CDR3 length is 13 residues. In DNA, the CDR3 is TGTGCCAGCACCAGGACAGGGGGCTATGGCTACACCTTC. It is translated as CASTRTGGYGYTF.

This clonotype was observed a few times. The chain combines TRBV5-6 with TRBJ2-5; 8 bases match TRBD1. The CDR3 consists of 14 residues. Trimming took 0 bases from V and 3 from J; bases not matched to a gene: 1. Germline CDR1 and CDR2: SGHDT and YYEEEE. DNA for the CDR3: TGTGCCAGCAGCTTGGAGGACAGGGAAGAGACCCAGTACTTC. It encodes CASSLEDREETQYF.

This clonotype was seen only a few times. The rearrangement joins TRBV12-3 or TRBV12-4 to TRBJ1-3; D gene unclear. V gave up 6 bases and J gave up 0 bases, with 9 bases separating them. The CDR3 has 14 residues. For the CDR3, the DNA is TGTGCCAGCAGAAGTACTACCTCTGGAAACACCATATATTTT. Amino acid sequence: CASRSTTSGNTIYF.

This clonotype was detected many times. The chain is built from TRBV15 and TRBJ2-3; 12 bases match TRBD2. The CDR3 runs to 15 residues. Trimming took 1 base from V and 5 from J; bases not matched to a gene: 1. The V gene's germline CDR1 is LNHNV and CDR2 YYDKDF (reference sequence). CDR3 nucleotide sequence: TGTGCCACCAGCAGAGTACTAGCGGGGGGAGATACGCAGTATTTT. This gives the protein CATSRVLAGGDTQYF.

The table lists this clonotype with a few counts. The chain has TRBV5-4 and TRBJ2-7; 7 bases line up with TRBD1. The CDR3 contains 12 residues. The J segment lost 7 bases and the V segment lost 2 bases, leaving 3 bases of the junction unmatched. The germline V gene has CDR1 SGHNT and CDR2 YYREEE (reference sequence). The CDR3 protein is CASSLGGWEQYF. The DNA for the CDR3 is TGTGCCAGCAGCTTAGGGGGCTGGGAGCAGTACTTC.

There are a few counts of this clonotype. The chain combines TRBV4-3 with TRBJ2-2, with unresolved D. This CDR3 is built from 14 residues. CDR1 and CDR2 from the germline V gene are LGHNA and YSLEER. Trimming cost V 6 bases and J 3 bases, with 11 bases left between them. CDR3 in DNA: TGCGCCAGCAGTCGTAGGTCGCACACCGGGGAGCTGTTTTTT. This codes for CASSRRSHTGELFF.

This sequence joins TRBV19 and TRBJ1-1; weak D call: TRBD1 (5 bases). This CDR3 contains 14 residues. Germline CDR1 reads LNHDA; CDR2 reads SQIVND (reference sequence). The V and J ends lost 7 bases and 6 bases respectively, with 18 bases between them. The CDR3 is CASKDMEGLSEAFF. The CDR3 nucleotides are TGTGCCAGTAAAGATATGGAGGGGTTGTCTGAAGCTTTCTTT.

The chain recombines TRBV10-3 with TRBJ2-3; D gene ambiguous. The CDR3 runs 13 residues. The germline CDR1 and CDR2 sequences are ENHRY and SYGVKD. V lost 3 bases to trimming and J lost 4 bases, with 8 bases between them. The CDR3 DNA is TGTGCCATCAGTGATCGAGGATCAGATACGCAGTATTTT. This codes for CAISDRGSDTQYF.

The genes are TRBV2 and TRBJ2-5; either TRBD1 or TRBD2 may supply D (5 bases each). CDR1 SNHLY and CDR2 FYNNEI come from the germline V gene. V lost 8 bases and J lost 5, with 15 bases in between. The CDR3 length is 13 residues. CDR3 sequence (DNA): TGTGCCAGCTCTCGGGAAGAGGGGGAGACCCAGTACTTC. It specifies CASSREEGETQYF.

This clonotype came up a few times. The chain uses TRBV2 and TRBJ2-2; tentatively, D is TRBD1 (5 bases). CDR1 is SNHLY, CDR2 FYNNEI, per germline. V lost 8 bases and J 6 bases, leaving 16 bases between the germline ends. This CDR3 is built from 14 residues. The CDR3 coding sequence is TGTGCCAGCTGTAGTCGCAGGGATCCCGGGGAGCTGTTTTTT. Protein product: CASCSRRDPGELFF.

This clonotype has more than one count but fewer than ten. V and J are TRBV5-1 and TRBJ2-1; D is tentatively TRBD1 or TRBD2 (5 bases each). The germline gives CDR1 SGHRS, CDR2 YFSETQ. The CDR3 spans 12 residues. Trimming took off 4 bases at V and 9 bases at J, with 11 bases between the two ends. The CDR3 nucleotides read TGCGCCAGCAGCCCAGGGACGACTGAGCAGTTCTTC. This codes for CASSPGTTEQFF.

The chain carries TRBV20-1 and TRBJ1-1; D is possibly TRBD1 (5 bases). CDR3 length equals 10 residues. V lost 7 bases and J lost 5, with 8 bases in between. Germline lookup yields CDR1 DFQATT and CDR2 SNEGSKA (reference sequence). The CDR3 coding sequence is TGCAGTGGGGGACGGACTGAAGCTTTCTTT. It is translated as CSGGRTEAFF.

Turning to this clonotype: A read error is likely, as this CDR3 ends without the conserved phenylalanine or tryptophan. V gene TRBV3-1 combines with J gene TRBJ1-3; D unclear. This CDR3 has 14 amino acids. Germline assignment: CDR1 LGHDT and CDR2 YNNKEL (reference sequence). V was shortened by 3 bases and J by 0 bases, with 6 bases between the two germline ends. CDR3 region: CASSQGGSGNTIYI. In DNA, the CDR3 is TGTGCCAGCAGCCAGGGAGGCTCTGGAAACACCATATATATT.

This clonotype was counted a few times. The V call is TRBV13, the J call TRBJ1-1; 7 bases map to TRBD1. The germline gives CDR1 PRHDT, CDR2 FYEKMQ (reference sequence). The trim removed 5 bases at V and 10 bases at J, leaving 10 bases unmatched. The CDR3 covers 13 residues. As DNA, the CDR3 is TGTGCCAGCAGCCGGAACAGGGGAACATCAGCTTTCTTT. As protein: CASSRNRGTSAFF.

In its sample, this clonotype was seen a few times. The CDR3 DNA is TGTGCCAGCAGGTCGACAGGGCGGTACGAGCAGTACTTC. It is translated as CASRSTGRYEQYF. The chain combines TRBV7-2 with TRBJ2-7, with 7 bases that match TRBD1. This CDR3 has 13 residues. Germline trimming cut 6 bases from V and 4 bases from J; bases unmatched to any gene: 6. Germline CDR1 is SGHTA and CDR2 is FQGNSA. The whole variable domain, filled in from reference TRBV7-2 and TRBJ2-7, reads GAGVSQSPSNKVTEKGKDVELRCDPISGHTALYWYRQSLGQGLEFLIYFQGNSAPDKSGLPSDRFSAERTGGSVSTLTIQRTQQEDSAVYLCASRSTGRYEQYFGPGTRLTVT.

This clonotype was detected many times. The DNA for the CDR3 is TGTGCCAGCAGCGCGACGGGACAGGGGGGCACCGGGGAGCTGTTTTTT. Amino acids: CASSATGQGGTGELFF. The chain employs TRBV7-3 and TRBJ2-2; TRBD1 matches at 11 bases. The CDR3 covers 16 residues. V was clipped by 5 bases and J by 4 bases; unmatched bases: 6. From germline, CDR1 is SGHTA and CDR2 FQGTGA.

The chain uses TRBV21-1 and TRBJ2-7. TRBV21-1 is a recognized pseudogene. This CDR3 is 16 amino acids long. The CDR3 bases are TGTGCCAGCAGCAAGGACCTCTCATCGGTATCCTACGAGCAGTACTTC. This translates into CASSKDLSSVSYEQYF.

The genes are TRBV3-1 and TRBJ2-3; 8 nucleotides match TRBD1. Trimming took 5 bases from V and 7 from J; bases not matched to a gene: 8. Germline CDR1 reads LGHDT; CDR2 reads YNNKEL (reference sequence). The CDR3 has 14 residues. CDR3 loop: CASSSRTGRNTQYF. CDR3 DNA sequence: TGTGCCAGCAGCTCCCGGACAGGGAGGAATACGCAGTATTTT.

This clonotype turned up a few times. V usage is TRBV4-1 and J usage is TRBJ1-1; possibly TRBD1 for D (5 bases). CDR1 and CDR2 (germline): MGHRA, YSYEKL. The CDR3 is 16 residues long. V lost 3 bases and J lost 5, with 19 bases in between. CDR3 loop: CASSHVLGGGGTEAFF. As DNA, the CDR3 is TGCGCCAGCAGCCATGTTCTCGGTGGGGGGGGGACTGAAGCTTTCTTT.

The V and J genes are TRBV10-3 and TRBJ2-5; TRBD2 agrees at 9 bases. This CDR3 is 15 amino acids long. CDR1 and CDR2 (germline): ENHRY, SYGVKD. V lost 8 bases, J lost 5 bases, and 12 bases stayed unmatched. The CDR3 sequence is CAISRGGEFGETQYF. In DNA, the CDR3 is TGTGCCATCTCTCGCGGGGGGGAGTTCGGGGAGACCCAGTACTTC.

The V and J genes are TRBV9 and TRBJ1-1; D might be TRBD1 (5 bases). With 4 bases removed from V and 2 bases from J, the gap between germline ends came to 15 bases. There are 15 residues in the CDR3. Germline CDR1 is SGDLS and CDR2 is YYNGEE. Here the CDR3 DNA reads TGTGCCAGCAGCAAAGGGGTAGGAGTTAACACTGAAGCTTTCTTT. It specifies CASSKGVGVNTEAFF.

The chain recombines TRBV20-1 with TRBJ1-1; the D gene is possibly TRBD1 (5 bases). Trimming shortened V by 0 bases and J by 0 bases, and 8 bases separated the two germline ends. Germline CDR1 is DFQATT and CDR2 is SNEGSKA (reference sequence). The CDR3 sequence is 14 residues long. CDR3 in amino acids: CSAREGPLNTEAFF. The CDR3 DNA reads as TGCAGTGCTAGAGAGGGGCCTTTGAACACTGAAGCTTTCTTT.

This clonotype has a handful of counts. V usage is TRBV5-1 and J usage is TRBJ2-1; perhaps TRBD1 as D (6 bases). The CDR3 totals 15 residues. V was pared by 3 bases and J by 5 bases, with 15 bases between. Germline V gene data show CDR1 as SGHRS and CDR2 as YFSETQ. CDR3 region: CASSSQGLRNNEQFF. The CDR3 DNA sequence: TGCGCCAGCAGCTCGCAGGGGCTACGAAACAATGAGCAGTTCTTC.